This is a list of T cell receptor beta chains from one sample in a study of PD-1 blockade in classical Hodgkin lymphoma. Sequencing was performed with immunoSEQ multiplex PCR; in TCRdb, only in-frame clones are kept and a portion is missing. This sample has 95,000 to 120,000 clones, with around 89% found just once. This specimen was peripheral blood mononuclear cells (PBMCs), taken before the second cycle of nivolumab. These receptors originate from a human donor with classical Hodgkin lymphoma. CDR3s include the opening cysteine and the closing phenylalanine or tryptophan. D genes are given only for firm matches. Clone size appears in some rows only: once, few, many, or a class for an expanded clone.

V gene	clone size	J gene	D gene	CDR3 DNA	CDR3 protein
TRBV28	NA	TRBJ2-2	TRBD2	TGTGCCAGCAGTTCCCTTTTTGTTTGGCGGGAGGGTCACCAGGGAACCGGGGAGCTGTTTTTT	CASSSLFVWREGHQGTGELFF
TRBV19	few	TRBJ1-5	NA	TGTGCCAGTAGATCGGGCCTACAGCCCCAGCATTTT	CASRSGLQPQHF
TRBV27	NA	TRBJ2-7	NA	TGTGCCAGCAGCCTAGAGGGGTACAGCAGATGGGGGGAGCAGTACTTC	CASSLEGYSRWGEQYF
TRBV19	NA	TRBJ1-1	TRBD1	TGTGCCAGTAGTATAACCACTCGACAGGGATGGGACACTGAAGCTTTCTTT	CASSITTRQGWDTEAFF
TRBV7-9	NA	TRBJ2-2	NA	TGTGCCAGCAGCTTAAAACTAGCACCCTTCCCCGGGGAGCTGTTTTTT	CASSLKLAPFPGELFF
TRBV29-1	NA	TRBJ1-1	NA	TGCAGCGTTGACTCGGGGGAAGCTTTCTTT	CSVDSGEAFF
TRBV27	NA	TRBJ1-1	NA	TGTGCCAGCAGTTTAGGATACGAGACAGGTTTCAACACTGAAGCTTTCTTT	CASSLGYETGFNTEAFF
TRBV30	NA	TRBJ2-7	NA	TGTGCCTGGATGAGGGGCTCCTACGAGCAGTACTTC	CAWMRGSYEQYF
TRBV5-4	once	TRBJ1-4	NA	TGTGCCAGCAGCTCGCGGACAGATGAAAAACTGTTTTTT	CASSSRTDEKLFF
TRBV18	NA	TRBJ2-2	NA	TGTGCCAGCTCACCAGTAGGGTTCGGCGGGGAGCTGTTTTTT	CASSPVGFGGELFF
TRBV13	NA	TRBJ2-7	TRBD1	TGTGCCAGCTCAACAGGGGTGGGCGAGCAGTACTTC	CASSTGVGEQYF
TRBV4-3	NA	TRBJ2-1	NA	TGCGCCAGTCGATTAGGAATGAGCTCCTACAATGAGCAGTTCTTC	CASRLGMSSYNEQFF
TRBV30	NA	TRBJ2-1	NA	TGTGCCTGGAGTGGGCGGCTAGGCGAGTTCTTC	CAWSGRLGEFF
TRBV27	NA	TRBJ2-3	NA	TGTGCCAGCAGTTCCACGGGGGCAACGACAGGACCCCGCACAGATACGCAGTATTTT	CASSSTGATTGPRTDTQYF
TRBV20-1	NA	TRBJ1-2	TRBD1	TGCAGTGCTGGACAGGTGTATGGCTACACCTTC	CSAGQVYGYTF
TRBV5-1	NA	TRBJ1-1	TRBD1	TGCGCCAGCAGCTTAGGCCGACAGGGGAACACTGAAGCTTTCTTT	CASSLGRQGNTEAFF
TRBV11-2	NA	TRBJ2-6	TRBD2	TGTGCCAGCAGCCGACTTCTAGCGGGATTCTCTGGGGCCAACGTCCTGACTTTC	CASSRLLAGFSGANVLTF
TRBV5-1	NA	TRBJ1-1	NA	TGCGCCAGCAGCTTCGTCCAGGCCCAGGGCGCTGAAGCTTTCTTT	CASSFVQAQGAEAFF
TRBV11-2	NA	TRBJ2-7	NA	TGTGCCAGCAGCTTAGTCGGGGCCTACGAGCAGTACTTC	CASSLVGAYEQYF
TRBV27	NA	TRBJ2-3	NA	TGTGCCAGCAGTACACTAGGAACAGATACGCAGTATTTT	CASSTLGTDTQYF
TRBV6-5	NA	TRBJ1-1	TRBD1	TGTGCCAGCATGACAGGGCAAGGGACTGAAGCTTTCTTT	CASMTGQGTEAFF
TRBV9	once	TRBJ2-2	TRBD1	TGTGCCAGCAGCGTGAACCGGGACAGAGGAGTGGGATACACCGGGGAGCTGTTTTTT	CASSVNRDRGVGYTGELFF
TRBV5-4	NA	TRBJ2-1	NA	TGTGCCAGCAGCTTGGCTAGCGCAAAGCGGGATGAGCAGTTCTTC	CASSLASAKRDEQFF
TRBV5-5	NA	TRBJ2-7	TRBD2	TGTGCCAGCAGCTTGGCGGTGGACCCGAGCGGGAGGGGGACCTACGAGCAGTACTTC	CASSLAVDPSGRGTYEQYF
TRBV5-1	NA	TRBJ1-3	NA	TGCGCCAGCAGTCCCGGGGACTCTGGAAACACCATATATTTT	CASSPGDSGNTIYF
TRBV5-6	NA	TRBJ1-4	NA	TGTGCCAGCAGCCTAAACAGGGAAATTAATGAAAAACTGTTTTTT	CASSLNREINEKLFF
TRBV4-2	NA	TRBJ2-2	NA	TGTGCCAGCAGCCAAGACGCCAGAGGAGCCGGGGAGCTGTTTTTT	CASSQDARGAGELFF
TRBV28	NA	TRBJ2-7	NA	TGTGCCAGCAGCGCCAGGGGCGTGAGCTCCTACGAGCAGTACTTC	CASSARGVSSYEQYF
TRBV7-2	NA	TRBJ2-1	NA	TGTGCCAGCAGCCCAGGGGGGAGCGGGAGTAAGTTCAATGAGCAGTTCTTC	CASSPGGSGSKFNEQFF
TRBV18	NA	TRBJ1-2	NA	TGTGCCAGCTCAACCGACCTGGGAGGAGGCTACACCTTC	CASSTDLGGGYTF
TRBV6-5	once	TRBJ1-2	TRBD1	TGTGCCAGCAGTTACTCTACGGACAGGGGCTTCTTTGGCTACACCTTC	CASSYSTDRGFFGYTF
TRBV9	NA	TRBJ2-1	TRBD2	TGTGCCAGCAGCGTAGTGACCCTAGCGGAAGTCAATGAGCAGTTCTTC	CASSVVTLAEVNEQFF
TRBV7-2	NA	TRBJ1-4	NA	TGTGCCAGCAGCAGAACCGGGACGTCTGAAAAACTGTTTTTT	CASSRTGTSEKLFF
TRBV11-3	NA	TRBJ2-7	TRBD2	TGTGCCAGCAGCCTCGGACTAGCGGTTCAATACGAGCAGTACTTC	CASSLGLAVQYEQYF
TRBV5-1	NA	TRBJ2-2	NA	TGCGCCAGCAGCAGCGGGGCAGGGGGCTACACCGGGGAGCTGTTTTTT	CASSSGAGGYTGELFF
TRBV10-3	NA	TRBJ2-1	TRBD2	TGTGCCATCAGTGAGTTGGGGGAGGGGCTACCCTACAATGAGCAGTTCTTC	CAISELGEGLPYNEQFF
TRBV18	once	TRBJ1-5	TRBD1	TGTGCCAGCTCACCACTGGGGCAGGGGGCGAAGCAGCCCCAGCATTTT	CASSPLGQGAKQPQHF
TRBV15	NA	TRBJ2-7	TRBD2	TGTGCCACCAGCAGAGCACCGGGAGGGACCTACGAGCAGTACTTC	CATSRAPGGTYEQYF
TRBV7-9	NA	TRBJ1-2	NA	TGTGCCAGCAGCTTAGCGGGGGTCGGCTACACCTTC	CASSLAGVGYTF
TRBV5-1	NA	TRBJ1-5	NA	TGCGCCAGCAGCTTGGAGCCGGGCAGGAGCAATCAGCCCCAGCATTTT	CASSLEPGRSNQPQHF
TRBV12-5	few	TRBJ1-3	NA	TGTGCTCGTCGATGGAGGCTTCACTCTGGAAACACCATATATTTT	CARRWRLHSGNTIYF
TRBV7-7	NA	TRBJ1-5	NA	TGTGCCAGCAGCCGGGGGGTTAATCAGCCCCAGCATTTT	CASSRGVNQPQHF
TRBV28	NA	TRBJ2-7	TRBD2	TGTGCCAGCAGAAGGGCTAGCGGGAGCTACGAGCAGTACTTC	CASRRASGSYEQYF
TRBV11-3	NA	TRBJ2-7	TRBD1	TGTGCCAGCAGCGAGGGACAGGGTTCAGGCGAGCAGTACTTC	CASSEGQGSGEQYF
TRBV19	NA	TRBJ2-5	NA	TGTGCCAGTAGTCTGCGACGGGACCAAGAGACCCAGTACTTC	CASSLRRDQETQYF
TRBV10-3	once	TRBJ2-7	NA	TGTGCCATCAGTGAGAGGGACGAGCAGTACTTC	CAISERDEQYF
TRBV21-1	NA	TRBJ2-5	NA	TGTGCCAGCAGCGGAGCCCCGGGGCCGACCCAAGAGACCCAGTACTTC	CASSGAPGPTQETQYF
TRBV6-6	NA	TRBJ2-7	TRBD1	TGTGCCAGCAGTTACTCGACAGGGGGCAACGAGCAGTACTTC	CASSYSTGGNEQYF
TRBV6-1	NA	TRBJ1-2	TRBD1	TGTGCCAGCAGTGAAAGCCGGACAGGGAACTATGGCTACACCTTC	CASSESRTGNYGYTF
TRBV28	NA	TRBJ2-5	NA	TGTGCCAGCACTCAAAGGGCAGCACCCCAAGAGACCCAGTACTTC	CASTQRAAPQETQYF
TRBV4-1	NA	TRBJ2-1	NA	TGCGCCAGCAGCCAAGATGGAGATGTATACAATGAGCAGTTCTTC	CASSQDGDVYNEQFF
TRBV7-6	NA	TRBJ2-3	TRBD2	TGTGCCAGCAGCTTAGGGGGAGGGGTCACAGATACGCAGTATTTT	CASSLGGGVTDTQYF
TRBV10-3	NA	TRBJ2-5	NA	TGTGCCATCAGTGAGTCCAACGGGCAAGAGACCCAGTACTTC	CAISESNGQETQYF
TRBV27	NA	TRBJ1-1	NA	TGTGCCAGCAGTTTAGGGCAGGGAGGGTTGGTGAACACTGAAGCTTTCTTT	CASSLGQGGLVNTEAFF